This T cell receptor beta chain was documented in a study of blood T cell repertoires in COVID-19. Study overall: Acute-phase and convalescent COVID-19 samples originated in the United States, Italy and Spain.

The CDR3 covers 14 residues. Germline CDR1 and CDR2: SEHNR and FQNEAQ (reference sequence). Trimming pared 4 bases from V and 3 bases from J, leaving 12 bases between. Original methodology: Estimation of nucleated cell counts was performed using reference gene primer amplification. Using immunoSEQ multiplex PCR, the repertoire was profiled, and TCRdb retains in-frame clones only, with some absent. V and J calls and clone size are given by that table; D and trimming were obtained from the DNA. The sample consists of 27,000 or so clones, roughly 88% of them appearing once. The receptor's source is a woman aged 45-60 years with active COVID-19. The sequenced material came from peripheral blood. The chain joins TRBV7-9 to TRBJ1-1; the D gene is possibly TRBD1 (5 bases). This chain's CDR3 is CASSSSGGDTEAFF. CDR3 sequence (DNA): TGTGCCAGCAGCTCCTCGGGGGGGGACACTGAAGCTTTCTTT.